The following is a TCR beta chain sequence with its context. What it binds is not known. Produced via immunoSEQ multiplex PCR; TCRdb's table is partial and in-frame only. The sample holds more than 9,500 clones; less than 90% are singletons and the top ten take 38%. The germline V gene encodes CDR1 SEHNR and CDR2 FQNEAQ (reference sequence). CDR3 length: 15 amino acids. J lost 4 bases, V lost 4 bases, and 10 bases had no gene match. The sample comes from a study of PD-1 blockade in classical Hodgkin lymphoma. Regarding the study as a whole: A significant rise in TCR diversity was seen by C4D1 for CD4+ cells but not for CD8+ cells. The baseline diversity of complete responders showed similarity to that of newly diagnosed patients. Compared with healthy donors, newly diagnosed patients reportedly showed lower baseline TCR diversity.

Brentuximab vedotin exposure varied among the patients, all of whom had relapsed after autologous stem cell transplantation. Thawed PBMCs underwent magnetic negative selection to obtain purified CD8+ T cells. Best outcomes ranged across complete response, partial response and progressive disease. This clonotype was sampled from a human donor with classical Hodgkin lymphoma. Here the sequenced sample was CD8+ T cells from blood, taken at baseline. This chain joins TRBV7-9 and TRBJ2-7, with 7 bases lining up with TRBD1. CDR3 coding DNA: TGTGCCAGCAGCTACCACAGGGGAGCGGTATACGAGCAGTACTTC. Protein product: CASSYHRGAVYEQYF. The whole variable domain, filled in from reference TRBV7-9 and TRBJ2-7, reads DTGVSQNPRHKITKRGQNVTFRCDPISEHNRLYWYRQTLGQGPEFLTYFQNEAQLEKSRLLSDRFSAERPKGSFSTLEIQRTEQGDSAMYLCASSYHRGAVYEQYFGPGTRLTVT.